This T cell receptor (beta chain) was sequenced in a study of T-cell reconstitution after alpha-beta-depleted transplantation in children. The V gene's germline CDR1 is SEHNR and CDR2 FQNEAQ (reference sequence). The CDR3 totals 13 residues. V was pared by 1 base and J by 5 bases, with 8 bases between. This clonotype was seen more than once but under ten times. Unique molecular identifiers were used to barcode this TCRbeta library. TCRdb re-called the PCR reads with MiXCR, one entry per CDR3 protein. The profile covers about 640,000 distinct CDR3 sequences, with around a sixth appearing a single time and approximately 1% taken by the ten largest.

V is TRBV7-9 and J is TRBJ2-5; D gene ambiguous. The source is a human donor who donated a stem cell graft to a child with acute myeloid leukemia. Specimen: PBMCs from the stem cell graft donor, collected from the stem cell graft. Here the CDR3 reads CASSLVKMETQYF. The CDR3 DNA is TGTGCCAGCAGCTTAGTGAAGATGGAGACCCAGTACTTC.